This TCR beta chain was captured by sequencing in a study of T cells after yellow fever vaccination. Study results and caveats: From the bulk population, abundant clonotypes could contaminate and appear within FACS-sorted repertoires.

Regarding this clonotype: Its specificity is unknown.

This CDR3 is built from 13 residues. The V end lost 0 bases, the J end lost 1 base, and 1 base lay between the germline ends. The germline gives CDR1 KGHDR, CDR2 SFDVKD. The 5'RACE template-switching step produced TCR cDNA and added a universal primer site and UMIs. TCRdb reprocessed the 5' RACE reads with MiXCR, giving one entry per CDR3 protein. In the table there are about 630,000 distinct CDR3 sequences, roughly 12% of which are singletons. Sequences were derived from PBMCs, sampled on the day of the yellow fever booster vaccination. This chain uses TRBV24-1 with TRBJ2-3; D remains ambiguous. The receptor was isolated from a man aged 30 to 39 who received the YFV17D yellow fever vaccine. The CDR3 is CATSDLRTDTQYF. In DNA form, the CDR3 reads TGTGCCACCAGTGATTTGCGCACAGATACGCAGTATTTT.